The 21 T cell receptor beta chains listed next were all sequenced from one sample in a study of blood T cells in healthy people across ages. Combining a sample-barcoded 5' primer with a J-beta primer mix, a second PCR ran for roughly 6 to 12 cycles. TCRdb re-analysed the 5' RACE reads in MiXCR, keeping a single row per CDR3 protein. This sample carries around 1,000,000 distinct CDR3 sequences, 25% of them seen once, and the ten largest clones take about 0.8%. This sample also appeared in a second study, on T cells of mothers and their children.

Sequenced material: blood. The source is a girl aged 2-15 years in good health.

This clonotype has only a few counts. The chain carries TRBV11-2 and TRBJ2-7; D unresolved. V was shortened by 9 bases and J by 6 bases, with 15 bases between the two germline ends. The V gene's germline CDR1 is SGHAT and CDR2 FQNNGV. This CDR3 has 12 amino acids. The CDR3 is CASAETAAEQYF. The CDR3, as DNA: TGTGCCAGTGCCGAAACCGCTGCCGAGCAGTACTTC.

In this sample, this clonotype turned up a few times. The J gene is TRBJ2-3, the V gene TRBV10-3; unclear D gene. The CDR3 consists of 13 residues. CDR1 is ENHRY and CDR2 is SYGVKD in the germline V gene. V was shortened by 10 bases and J by 0 bases, with 11 bases between the two germline ends. The CDR3 DNA sequence: TGTGCCAGCTTACCAGAGAGCACAGATACGCAGTATTTT. Translated: CASLPESTDTQYF.

This CDR3 is CASSSSNFEAFF. CDR3 bases: TGCGCCAGCAGCTCTTCTAATTTTGAAGCTTTCTTT. This sequence joins TRBV5-1 and TRBJ1-1; no firm D call. Germline V gene data show CDR1 as SGHRS and CDR2 as YFSETQ. V was pared by 3 bases and J by 7 bases, with 10 bases between. This CDR3 spans 12 amino acids.

The CDR3 spells CSVGFAKNIQYF. The CDR3 DNA sequence: TGCAGCGTGGGTTTCGCCAAAAACATTCAGTACTTC. The chain employs TRBV29-1 and TRBJ2-4; no definite D call. The CDR3 covers 12 residues. V lost 6 bases and J 1 base, leaving 7 bases between the germline ends. Germline V gives CDR1 SQVTM, CDR2 ANQGSEA.

The J gene is TRBJ1-4, the V gene TRBV4-3; D unclear. Germline V gene sequence: CDR1 LGHNA, CDR2 YSLEER. Between the trimmed V and J ends, which lost 0 bases and 4 bases, there was a span of 12 bases. The CDR3 runs 16 residues. The CDR3 coding sequence is TGCGCCAGCAGCCAAGAAATACAGTTGTATAATGAAAAACTGTTTTTT. Translating gives CASSQEIQLYNEKLFF.

The rearrangement joins TRBV7-2 to TRBJ2-7, with 8 bases fitting TRBD2. The V and J ends lost 4 bases and 5 bases, in that order; junction bases with no gene match: 13. The CDR3 is 16 amino acids. Per germline, CDR1 SGHTA and CDR2 FQGNSA. The CDR3 DNA reads as TGTGCCAGCAGCTCACTATTTAGCGGGACGTACGACGAGCAGTACTTC. This codes for CASSSLFSGTYDEQYF.

This clonotype was recorded a few times. The J gene is TRBJ2-1, the V gene TRBV6-5, with 8 bases lining up with TRBD2. This CDR3 spans 18 amino acids. Germline CDR1 reads MNHEY; CDR2 reads SVGAGI. J was trimmed by 8 bases and V by 4 bases; bases with no gene match: 19. CDR3 residues: CASSSLASGSGGTYEQFF. The CDR3, as DNA: TGTGCCAGCAGTTCCCTCGCTTCTGGGAGCGGGGGTACGTATGAGCAGTTCTTC.

The chain uses TRBV27 and TRBJ2-5; 8 bases align to TRBD2. The J call may be mistaken, given a closer DNA end match to TRBJ2-1. This CDR3 has 15 residues. Per the germline V gene, CDR1 is MNHEY and CDR2 is SMNVEV (reference sequence). CDR3 residues: CASHTSGYSYNEQFF. The CDR3 DNA reads TGTGCCAGCCATACTAGCGGATACTCCTACAATGAGCAGTTCTTC.

The chain joins TRBV7-9 to TRBJ2-3, with a tentative D call TRBD2 (6 bases). The CDR3 runs to 16 residues. The germline V gene encodes CDR1 SEHNR and CDR2 FQNEAQ (reference sequence). Trimming took 5 bases from V and 4 from J, leaving 19 bases between them. CDR3 residues: CASSPVPIGEADTQYF. CDR3 nucleotides: TGTGCCAGCAGCCCCGTGCCCATCGGGGAGGCAGATACGCAGTATTTT.

The chain recombines TRBV6-1 with TRBJ1-3, with 8 bases identical to TRBD1. V lost 6 bases and J lost 2; bases outside the gene matches: 18. Germline V gene sequence: CDR1 MNHNS, CDR2 SASEGT. CDR3 length equals 19 residues. The CDR3 here is CASSRTYLLQGDPGNTIYF. The CDR3 region has the DNA TGTGCCAGCAGCCGGACCTACTTACTACAGGGGGACCCTGGAAACACCATATATTTT.

This clonotype has only a few counts. V gene TRBV29-1 combines with J gene TRBJ1-1, with TRBD1 as a possible D gene (5 bases). There are 13 residues in the CDR3. V was cut by 4 bases and J by 0 bases, with 9 bases left in between. The germline V gene encodes CDR1 SQVTM and CDR2 ANQGSEA. The CDR3 DNA reads TGCAGCGTTGGACAGACCATGAACACTGAAGCTTTCTTT. It yields the protein CSVGQTMNTEAFF.

The J gene is TRBJ2-7, the V gene TRBV5-1; 9 nucleotides agree with TRBD1. Looked up from germline, CDR1 is SGHRS and CDR2 is YFSETQ. The CDR3 has 14 residues. Trimming removed 4 bases from V and 5 bases from J; junction bases left unmatched: 7. The CDR3 DNA reads TGCGCCAGCAGCACCGGACAGGGGAGACACGAGCAGTACTTC. It encodes CASSTGQGRHEQYF.

This clonotype has a handful of counts. The chain carries TRBV28 and TRBJ2-5; TRBD2 agrees at 7 bases. This CDR3 region has 13 residues. Germline V CDR1 and CDR2: MDHEN, SYDVKM. Germline trimming cut 5 bases from V and 4 bases from J; bases unmatched to any gene: 4. This chain's CDR3 is CASSEIAGETQYF. The CDR3 region has the DNA TGTGCCAGCAGTGAAATAGCGGGAGAGACCCAGTACTTC.

A few counts support this clonotype. The genes are TRBV5-1 and TRBJ2-3; D is unresolved. Germline V gene lookup returns CDR1 SGHRS and CDR2 YFSETQ. The CDR3 spans 15 residues. Trimming removed 6 bases from V and 0 bases from J, with 14 bases in between. The DNA for the CDR3 is TGCGCCAGCACCCGGCGGCTACCTAGCACAGATACGCAGTATTTT. This translates into CASTRRLPSTDTQYF.

For this clonotype: This clone may be a read error of a much larger clone one base away. The chain has TRBV6-5 and TRBJ1-2; no definite D call. The CDR3 is 12 amino acids. Germline V gives CDR1 MNHEY, CDR2 SVGAGI. The CDR3 DNA sequence: TGTGCCAGCAGTTACGTCGGGGATGGCTGCACCTTC. Encoded protein: CASSYVGDGCTF.

This chain's CDR3 is CSVSPNLISYEQYF. In DNA, the CDR3 is TGCAGTGTTTCCCCCAACCTTATCTCCTACGAGCAGTACTTC. The rearrangement links TRBV20-1 to TRBJ2-7; D is ambiguous. With 7 bases removed from V and 0 bases from J, the gap between germline ends came to 16 bases. CDR3 length: 14 amino acids. Looked up from germline, CDR1 is DFQATT and CDR2 is SNEGSKA (reference sequence).

This clonotype was seen more than once but under ten times. The chain couples TRBV20-1 to TRBJ2-2; D ambiguous. Trimming took 5 bases from V and 6 from J, leaving 10 bases between them. Germline V gene data show CDR1 as DFQATT and CDR2 as SNEGSKA (reference sequence). This CDR3 contains 12 residues. The CDR3 is CSAGIRAGELFF. As DNA, the CDR3 is TGCAGTGCTGGTATTCGAGCCGGGGAGCTGTTTTTT.

This clonotype has a count of ten or more. The genes are TRBV4-2 and TRBJ2-7; 11 bases line up with TRBD2. With 3 bases clipped from V and 4 bases from J, the junction kept 5 bases outside the gene matches. The germline gives CDR1 LGHNA, CDR2 YNFKEQ. The CDR3 spans 15 residues. CDR3 DNA: TGTGCCAGCAGCCATATAGCGGGGGGGAGGTACGAGCAGTACTTC. Protein sequence: CASSHIAGGRYEQYF.

This clonotype was counted between two and nine times. Here the CDR3 reads CASSSGTGVTDTQYF. CDR3 nucleotides: TGCGCCAGCAGTTCCGGGACAGGGGTCACAGATACGCAGTATTTT. The J gene is TRBJ2-3, the V gene TRBV5-1; 10 bases agree with TRBD1. The CDR3 runs 15 residues. J gave up 2 bases and V 5 bases, and 5 bases lay outside the gene matches. Germline values: CDR1 SGHRS, CDR2 YFSETQ.

The gene calls are TRBV28 and TRBJ2-1, with D possibly being TRBD2 (6 bases). The germline V gene has CDR1 MDHEN and CDR2 SYDVKM. Trimming cost V 6 bases and J 3 bases, with 12 bases left between them. The CDR3 is made up of 14 amino acids. The CDR3 sequence is CASREASDYNEQFF. The CDR3 coding sequence is TGTGCCAGCAGGGAGGCTAGCGACTACAATGAGCAGTTCTTC.

The J gene is TRBJ2-1, the V gene TRBV14; D uncertain. Trimming pared 6 bases from V and 3 bases from J, leaving 12 bases between. The CDR3 runs to 14 residues. The germline V gene encodes CDR1 SGHDN and CDR2 FVKESK. This CDR3 reads CASSRAFYYNEQFF. For the CDR3, the DNA is TGTGCCAGCAGTCGGGCATTTTACTACAATGAGCAGTTCTTC.